The source of this T cell receptor beta chain is a study of graft-versus-host responses after intestinal transplantation. At the level of the study: Each patient got anti-thymocyte globulin induction, then tacrolimus and steroids for about 3 years.

On this clone itself: Its antigen remains unidentified.

From germline, CDR1 is MGHRA and CDR2 YSYEKL. This CDR3 comprises 14 residues. Study-level results: GvH clones appeared in recipient marrow, some first in ileum or blood. Early after transplant, HvG clones declined as circulating GvH clones peaked.

Profiled with immunoSEQ multiplex PCR; TCRdb holds only in-frame clones, not every one. In the table there are about 41,000 clones, approximately 95% of which are singletons. This TCR was sampled from a human donor who was the organ donor for an intestinal transplant. Source: unstimulated CD8+ T cells sorted from spleen or lymph node cells, taken before transplant. This sequence joins TRBV4-1 and TRBJ2-5; TRBD2 might be the D (6 bases). The J call could be wrong; TRBJ2-7 is a better fit for the DNA end. The CDR3 DNA is TGCGCCAGCAGCCAAGCGGAGGGATCCAACGAGCAGTACTTC. It codes for CASSQAEGSNEQYF.